A single sample gave rise to the 24 T cell receptor beta chains below, sequenced in a study of cytomegalovirus exposure and HLA in healthy donors. This table comes from immunoSEQ multiplex PCR, and its TCRdb copy is limited to in-frame clones, with some not included. The table lists about 98,000 clones, about 90% of them singletons. The source material was PBMCs. The receptors were sampled from a man aged 18 to 35 in good health and CMV-seropositive.

This chain joins TRBV7-2 and TRBJ2-3, with 14 nucleotides matching TRBD2. CDR1 and CDR2 (germline): SGHTA, FQGNSA. The CDR3 totals 16 residues. V gave up 5 bases and J gave up 5 bases; unmatched junction bases: 6. Here the CDR3 DNA reads TGTGCCAGCAGCATGACTAGCGGGGGGGCCGGAGATACGCAGTATTTT. This encodes CASSMTSGGAGDTQYF.

Only one count was recorded for this clone. The V gene is TRBV27, the J gene TRBJ2-7; 8 bases match TRBD2. V shed 2 bases and J 2 bases; nucleotides not matched to a gene: 5. From germline, CDR1 is MNHEY and CDR2 SMNVEV (reference sequence). The CDR3 is made up of 15 amino acids. CDR3 in amino acids: CASSLLGSGAYEQYF. In nucleotides, the CDR3 is TGTGCCAGCAGTTTACTTGGTAGCGGGGCCTACGAGCAGTACTTC.

The chain combines TRBV7-6 with TRBJ2-7, with 8 bases identical to TRBD2. Losses at the gene ends were 0 bases for V and 5 bases for J; bases not matched to a gene: 12. The CDR3 consists of 17 residues. In germline, CDR1 is SGHVS, CDR2 FNYEAQ. The CDR3 is CASSLAPLREGPHEQYF. The DNA for the CDR3 is TGTGCCAGCAGCTTAGCCCCCCTCCGGGAGGGCCCCCACGAGCAGTACTTC.

This sequence joins TRBV29-1 and TRBJ2-7; 7 bases agree with TRBD1. The CDR3 length is 13 residues. V gave up 6 bases and J gave up 1 base; unmatched junction bases: 6. Germline V gene lookup returns CDR1 SQVTM and CDR2 ANQGSEA. CDR3 residues: CSVRGTESYEQYF. The CDR3 DNA is TGCAGCGTGAGGGGGACAGAGTCCTACGAGCAGTACTTC.

The gene calls are TRBV2 and TRBJ1-2; D remains unclear. The CDR3 runs to 13 residues. V lost 6 bases, J lost 6 bases, and 14 bases lay in between. Germline V lookup: CDR1 SNHLY, CDR2 FYNNEI. This CDR3 is CASRGGPADGYTF. The CDR3 nucleotides read TGTGCCAGCAGGGGCGGGCCAGCCGATGGCTACACCTTC.

The rearrangement joins TRBV27 to TRBJ1-2; 12 bases match TRBD1. Trimming removed 4 bases from V and 1 base from J; junction bases left unmatched: 7. The CDR3 runs to 17 residues. From germline, CDR1 is MNHEY and CDR2 SMNVEV (reference sequence). CDR3 nucleotide sequence: TGTGCCAGCAGTTGGGGGACAGGGGGCCCCGTTAACTATGGCTACACCTTC. Protein: CASSWGTGGPVNYGYTF.

For the CDR3, the DNA is TGTGCCAGCAGCTACCGGACTGGCAATGAGCAGTTCTTC. Protein: CASSYRTGNEQFF. This chain links TRBV7-9 with TRBJ2-1; the D gene is possibly TRBD2 (5 bases). Germline CDR1 is SEHNR and CDR2 is FQNEAQ (reference sequence). CDR3 length: 13 residues. Trimming shortened V by 4 bases and J by 6 bases, and 10 bases separated the two germline ends.

This chain joins TRBV19 and TRBJ1-1; D not resolved. V lost 6 bases and J 1 base, leaving 9 bases between the germline ends. Germline V gives CDR1 LNHDA, CDR2 SQIVND (reference sequence). The CDR3 covers 13 residues. The CDR3 is CASSLRGNTEAFF. The CDR3 DNA follows: TGTGCCAGTAGCTTACGGGGGAACACTGAAGCTTTCTTT.

CDR3 coding DNA: TGTGCCAGCAGCTCCAGAGGTCAGCCCCAGCATTTT. Translation: CASSSRGQPQHF. This chain joins TRBV7-2 and TRBJ1-5; D remains unclear. The V gene lost 4 bases and the J gene lost 6 bases, with 7 bases spanning the gap. CDR1 is SGHTA and CDR2 is FQGNSA in the germline V gene. The CDR3 extends over 12 amino acids.

This sequence joins TRBV2 and TRBJ1-1, with TRBD1 as a possible D gene (5 bases). Trimming removed 7 bases at V and 7 bases at J, with 19 bases between. This CDR3 has 14 residues. Looked up from germline, CDR1 is SNHLY and CDR2 is FYNNEI. CDR3 coding DNA: TGTGCCAGCACCGGAGAGGCGGGACGGTTTGAAGCTTTCTTT. Translated, it gives CASTGEAGRFEAFF.

V and J are TRBV6-1 and TRBJ2-4; TRBD1 is a possible D gene (6 bases). CDR1 is MNHNS, CDR2 SASEGT, per germline. V was cut by 0 bases and J by 0 bases, with 21 bases left in between. The CDR3 is 20 residues long. The CDR3 reads CASSEAGRQVEYLAKNIQYF. The CDR3 DNA sequence: TGTGCCAGCAGTGAAGCTGGTCGACAGGTCGAATATCTAGCCAAAAACATTCAGTACTTC.

The chain combines TRBV4-3 with TRBJ2-3; 12 bases match TRBD2. Germline V gene lookup returns CDR1 LGHNA and CDR2 YSLEER. CDR3 length: 18 amino acids. Trimming cost V 0 bases and J 3 bases; bases outside gene matches: 7. The CDR3 region is CASSQDLTSGSPTDTQYF. The CDR3 nucleotides read TGCGCCAGCAGCCAAGATCTGACTAGCGGGAGTCCTACAGATACGCAGTATTTT.

The chain links TRBV28 to TRBJ2-7; 14 bases align to TRBD2. With V trimmed by 8 bases and J by 6 bases, 9 bases remained unmatched. Germline V gene sequence: CDR1 MDHEN, CDR2 SYDVKM. The CDR3 is 15 amino acids. CDR3 in amino acids: CASATGLAGGIEQYF. The DNA of the CDR3 is TGTGCCAGCGCAACCGGACTAGCGGGAGGTATCGAGCAGTACTTC.

The genes are TRBV5-1 and TRBJ2-7, with 7 bases that match TRBD1. The CDR3 contains 14 residues. With 3 bases clipped from V and 2 bases from J, the junction kept 5 bases outside the gene matches. CDR1 SGHRS and CDR2 YFSETQ come from the germline V gene. CDR3 sequence: CASSSWDRPYEQYF. In DNA, the CDR3 is TGCGCCAGCAGCTCCTGGGACAGACCCTACGAGCAGTACTTC.

Only a few counts were recorded for this clone. The rearrangement joins TRBV19 to TRBJ2-7; a weak D match, TRBD1 (6 bases). CDR3 length equals 15 residues. V lost 3 bases and J lost 4, with 16 bases in between. CDR1 LNHDA and CDR2 SQIVND come from the germline V gene (reference sequence). CDR3 bases: TGTGCCAGTAGTATGGGGTGGGGACAACAGTACGAGCAGTACTTC. Its translation is CASSMGWGQQYEQYF.

This clone has only one observation. CDR3 protein: CASSEAATGYEQYF. The CDR3 DNA reads TGTGCCAGCAGTGAAGCGGCGACAGGCTACGAGCAGTACTTC. The chain couples TRBV6-1 to TRBJ2-7; perhaps TRBD1 as D (6 bases). The CDR3 length is 14 residues. Trimming shortened V by 0 bases and J by 3 bases, and 9 bases separated the two germline ends. Germline loops: CDR1 MNHNS, CDR2 SASEGT.

Only one count was recorded for this clone. The chain couples TRBV9 to TRBJ2-6; 14 bases are shared with TRBD2. The CDR3 extends over 19 amino acids. Germline V lookup: CDR1 SGDLS, CDR2 YYNGEE. The V gene end was trimmed by 3 bases and the J gene end by 5 bases; junction bases not matched to a gene: 10. CDR3 DNA sequence: TGTGCCAGCAGCGCCAACCCTGGGACTAGCGGGAGCTGGGCCAACGTCCTGACTTTC. Encoded protein: CASSANPGTSGSWANVLTF.

This clone was counted only a few times. The V call is TRBV5-5, the J call TRBJ1-4; tentatively, D is TRBD1 (5 bases). CDR3 length: 13 amino acids. Germline V lookup: CDR1 SGHKS, CDR2 YYEKEE (reference sequence). Deletions cut 4 bases from V and 4 bases from J, with 8 bases between. The CDR3 DNA sequence: TGTGCCAGCAGCGGGACTGATAATGAAAAACTGTTTTTT. Its translation: CASSGTDNEKLFF. Together with reference TRBV5-5 and TRBJ1-4, the CDR3 gives the full variable domain: DAGVTQSPTHLIKTRGQQVTLRCSPISGHKSVSWYQQVLGQGPQFIFQYYEKEERGRGNFPDRFSARQFPNYSSELNVNALLLGDSALYLCASSGTDNEKLFFGSGTQLSVL.

This chain connects TRBV19 to TRBJ1-4, with D possibly matching TRBD1 (6 bases). The length of the CDR3 is 13 residues. CDR1 and CDR2 (germline): LNHDA, SQIVND (reference sequence). The V end lost 5 bases, the J end lost 8 bases, and 12 bases lay between the germline ends. The CDR3 nucleotides read TGTGCCAGTAGTTCACAGGGTGGGGAAAAACTGTTTTTT. Its translation: CASSSQGGEKLFF.

This clone was seen once. The CDR3 here is CASSQDSSNYGYTF. Written as DNA, the CDR3 is TGTGCCAGCAGCCAGGACAGCTCTAACTATGGCTACACCTTC. The chain carries TRBV5-4 and TRBJ1-2; a weak D match, TRBD1 (6 bases). Per germline, CDR1 SGHNT and CDR2 YYREEE (reference sequence). Trimming removed 4 bases from V and 0 bases from J, with 10 bases in between. This CDR3 spans 14 amino acids.

J is TRBJ2-2 and V is TRBV11-3, with D perhaps matching TRBD2 (6 bases). This CDR3 is 16 amino acids long. Trimming pared 5 bases from V and 0 bases from J, leaving 13 bases between. From germline, CDR1 is SGHNT and CDR2 YENEEA. As DNA, the CDR3 is TGTGCCAGCAGCCCCTCGGGACTTTCGAACACCGGGGAGCTGTTTTTT. This gives the protein CASSPSGLSNTGELFF.

This chain joins TRBV19 and TRBJ2-1; weak D call: TRBD2 (6 bases). CDR1 is LNHDA and CDR2 is SQIVND in the germline V gene (reference sequence). Trimming took 8 bases from V and 0 from J, leaving 17 bases between them. This CDR3 comprises 16 residues. The chain's CDR3 is CASRPWVGSSYNEQFF. The DNA of the CDR3 is TGTGCCAGTCGACCGTGGGTCGGGAGCTCCTACAATGAGCAGTTCTTC.

This chain connects TRBV5-6 to TRBJ2-3; D remains unclear. This CDR3 region has 13 residues. In germline, CDR1 is SGHDT, CDR2 YYEEEE. The germline V and J ends were trimmed by 5 bases and 2 bases, with 9 bases remaining between them. CDR3: CASSYSYTDTQYF. CDR3 bases: TGTGCCAGCAGTTACTCCTACACAGATACGCAGTATTTT.

The chain recombines TRBV19 with TRBJ2-3; 8 bases match TRBD1. J lost 5 bases, V lost 3 bases, and 7 bases had no gene match. In germline, CDR1 is LNHDA, CDR2 SQIVND (reference sequence). The CDR3 has 15 amino acids. CDR3: CASSMPGQVRDTQYF. DNA for the CDR3: TGTGCCAGTAGTATGCCGGGACAGGTGAGAGATACGCAGTATTTT.